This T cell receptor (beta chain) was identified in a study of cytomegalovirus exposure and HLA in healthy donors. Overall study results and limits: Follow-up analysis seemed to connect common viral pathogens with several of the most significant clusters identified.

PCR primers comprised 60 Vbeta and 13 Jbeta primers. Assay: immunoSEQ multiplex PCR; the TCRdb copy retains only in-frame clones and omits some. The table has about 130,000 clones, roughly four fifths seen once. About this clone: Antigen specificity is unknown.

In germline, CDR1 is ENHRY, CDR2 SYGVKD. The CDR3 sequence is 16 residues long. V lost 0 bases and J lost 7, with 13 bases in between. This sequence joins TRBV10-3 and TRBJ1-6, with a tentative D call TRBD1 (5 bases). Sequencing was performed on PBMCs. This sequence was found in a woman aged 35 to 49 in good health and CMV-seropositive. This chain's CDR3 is CAISESGANANSPLHF. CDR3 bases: TGTGCCATCAGTGAGTCTGGGGCAAACGCCAATTCACCCCTCCACTTT.